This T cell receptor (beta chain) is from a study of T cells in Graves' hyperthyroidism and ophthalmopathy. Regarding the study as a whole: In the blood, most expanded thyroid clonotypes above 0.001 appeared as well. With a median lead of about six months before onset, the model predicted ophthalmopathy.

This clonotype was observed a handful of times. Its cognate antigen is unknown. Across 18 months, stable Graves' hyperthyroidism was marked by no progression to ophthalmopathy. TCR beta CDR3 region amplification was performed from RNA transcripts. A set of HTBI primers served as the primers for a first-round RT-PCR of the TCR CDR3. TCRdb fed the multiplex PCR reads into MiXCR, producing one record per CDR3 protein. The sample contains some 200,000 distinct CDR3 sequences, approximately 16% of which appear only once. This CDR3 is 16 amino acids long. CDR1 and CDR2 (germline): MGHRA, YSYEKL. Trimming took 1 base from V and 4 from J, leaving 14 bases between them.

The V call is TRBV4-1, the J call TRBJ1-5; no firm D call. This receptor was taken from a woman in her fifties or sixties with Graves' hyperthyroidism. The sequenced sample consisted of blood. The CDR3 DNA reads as TGCGCCAGCAGCCAAGGGGCAGCCCGAGGGAATCAGCCCCAGCATTTT. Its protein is CASSQGAARGNQPQHF.